One and the same sample provided the 21 T cell receptor beta chains below, sequenced in a study of shared T cell receptors in the human thymus. The table came from immunoSEQ multiplex PCR; TCRdb's copy has only in-frame clones and leaves some out. The sample holds 500,000 to 550,000 clones, around three quarters seen once. These data were also reused for a study on human thymus T cells.

The sample comprised thymocytes. Every receptor here comes from a boy under three years old with a congenital heart defect.

The V gene is TRBV27, the J gene TRBJ2-5; D gene uncertain. V lost 7 bases, J lost 3 bases, and 3 bases lay in between. There are 10 residues in the CDR3. Looked up from germline, CDR1 is MNHEY and CDR2 is SMNVEV (reference sequence). CDR3 protein: CASNKETQYF. The DNA for the CDR3 is TGTGCCAGCAACAAAGAGACCCAGTACTTC.

The V gene is TRBV27, the J gene TRBJ2-1, with a tentative D call TRBD2 (5 bases). Trimming removed 8 bases from V and 0 bases from J, with 14 bases in between. Germline V gene data show CDR1 as MNHEY and CDR2 as SMNVEV (reference sequence). The CDR3 consists of 15 residues. CDR3 region: CASRPAEGSYNEQFF. The CDR3 nucleotides are TGTGCCAGCCGCCCTGCTGAGGGCTCCTACAATGAGCAGTTCTTC.

The V and J genes are TRBV28 and TRBJ2-5; 11 bases line up with TRBD2. V was pared by 4 bases and J by 0 bases, with 7 bases of the junction left unmatched. Germline V gene lookup returns CDR1 MDHEN and CDR2 SYDVKM. The CDR3 has 17 residues. The CDR3 here is CASSSHGLAGYQETQYF. In DNA, the CDR3 is TGTGCCAGCAGTTCGCATGGACTAGCGGGCTACCAAGAGACCCAGTACTTC. Variable domain in full (rest from reference TRBV28 and TRBJ2-5): DVKVTQSSRYLVKRTGEKVFLECVQDMDHENMFWYRQDPGLGLRLIYFSYDVKMKEKGDIPEGYSVSREKKERFSLILESASTNQTSMYLCASSSHGLAGYQETQYFGPGTRLLVL.

The rearrangement links TRBV12-5 to TRBJ2-3; TRBD1 aligns across 11 bases. Germline lookup yields CDR1 LGHNT and CDR2 FRNRAP. V shed 6 bases, J shed 5 bases, and the junction held 7 bases outside the gene matches. This CDR3 has 15 amino acids. The CDR3 region is CASGPGQGAGDTQYF. The DNA of the CDR3 is TGTGCTAGTGGCCCCGGACAGGGGGCTGGAGATACGCAGTATTTT. Supplemented by reference TRBV12-5 and TRBJ2-3, the full variable domain reads DARVTQTPRHKVTEMGQEVTMRCQPILGHNTVFWYRQTMMQGLELLAYFRNRAPLDDSGMPKDRFSAEMPDATLATLKIQPSEPRDSAVYFCASGPGQGAGDTQYFGPGTRLTVL.

The J gene is TRBJ2-1, the V gene TRBV27, with 12 bases fitting TRBD2. V trimming: 5 bases; J trimming: 8 bases; junction bases outside the gene matches: 16. The CDR3 totals 18 residues. Germline CDR1 and CDR2: MNHEY and SMNVEV (reference sequence). The CDR3 DNA reads as TGTGCCAGCAGTCCACCCCCCCTAGCGGGAGGGCCTGGGGATGAGCAGTTCTTC. Its translation is CASSPPPLAGGPGDEQFF.

V is TRBV11-3 and J is TRBJ1-1, with 9 positions matching TRBD1. V lost 0 bases and J lost 4; bases outside the gene matches: 6. This CDR3 is built from 16 residues. Germline CDR1 and CDR2: SGHNT and YENEEA. CDR3 amino acids: CASSLETGGLSTEAFF. Written as DNA, the CDR3 is TGTGCCAGCAGCTTAGAAACAGGGGGCCTGAGCACTGAAGCTTTCTTT.

In this sample, this clone turned up once. J is TRBJ2-1 and V is TRBV4-3; TRBD1 agrees at 7 bases. The V and J ends lost 4 bases and 8 bases, in that order; junction bases with no gene match: 17. The germline V gene encodes CDR1 LGHNA and CDR2 YSLEER. This CDR3 is 17 amino acids long. CDR3 DNA: TGCGCCAGCAGCCGGCCGATCGAAGGGGGCTTCGTCCATGAGCAGTTCTTC. This sequence encodes CASSRPIEGGFVHEQFF.

V gene TRBV28 combines with J gene TRBJ2-1; 8 bases agree with TRBD2. Germline CDR1 reads MDHEN; CDR2 reads SYDVKM. The CDR3 extends over 14 amino acids. V shed 6 bases, J shed 4 bases, and the junction held 5 bases outside the gene matches. The CDR3 sequence: CASRLAASYNEQFF. The DNA for the CDR3 is TGTGCCAGCAGACTAGCGGCCTCTTACAATGAGCAGTTCTTC.

V and J are TRBV5-1 and TRBJ2-3; 9 bases align to TRBD2. With 1 base clipped from V and 3 bases from J, the junction kept 6 bases outside the gene matches. This CDR3 comprises 16 residues. Germline CDR1 is SGHRS and CDR2 is YFSETQ. CDR3 in DNA: TGCGCCAGCAGCTTGTCCCCGGGACTAGCAACAGATACGCAGTATTTT. This sequence encodes CASSLSPGLATDTQYF.

The chain combines TRBV25-1 with TRBJ2-3, with D possibly matching TRBD1 (6 bases). CDR1 and CDR2 (germline): MGHDK, SYGVNS. Trimming shortened V by 7 bases and J by 2 bases, and 16 bases separated the two germline ends. This CDR3 region has 15 residues. In nucleotides, the CDR3 is TGTGCCAGCACTTCTTACGACAGGCTCACAGATACGCAGTATTTT. Protein product: CASTSYDRLTDTQYF.

This clone showed up just once. CDR3 protein: CASSGPTGTASYEQYF. The CDR3 DNA reads as TGTGCCAGCAGTGGACCGACCGGGACAGCATCCTACGAGCAGTACTTC. This chain links TRBV2 with TRBJ2-7; the match to TRBD1 covers 7 bases. Per the germline V gene, CDR1 is SNHLY and CDR2 is FYNNEI. J gave up 1 base and V 4 bases, and 10 bases lay outside the gene matches. CDR3 size: 16 residues.

V and J are TRBV23-1 and TRBJ2-6, with D possibly matching TRBD2 (6 bases). TRBV23-1 is treated as an ORF (open reading frame) with a function not yet certain. The germline V and J ends were trimmed by 3 bases and 4 bases, with 19 bases remaining between them. This CDR3 has 18 residues. CDR3 protein: CASSHRRGGGRGANVLTF. The CDR3 bases are TGCGCCAGCAGTCACCGTCGAGGAGGAGGGAGAGGGGCCAACGTCCTGACTTTC.

The CDR3 DNA reads TGTGCCAGCAGTTTTTCGGGTCACCAAGAGACCCAGTACTTC. This gives the protein CASSFSGHQETQYF. This chain joins TRBV28 and TRBJ2-5; unclear D gene. Germline CDR1 MDHEN, CDR2 SYDVKM. Trimming pared 3 bases from V and 0 bases from J, leaving 8 bases between. The CDR3 spans 14 residues.

The chain has TRBV2 and TRBJ1-2; TRBD1 matches at 7 bases. From germline, CDR1 is SNHLY and CDR2 FYNNEI. V shed 7 bases and J 2 bases; nucleotides not matched to a gene: 7. The CDR3 has 14 residues. CDR3 nucleotide sequence: TGTGCCAGCATTACAGGGGCCCTAAACTATGGCTACACCTTC. Its protein product is CASITGALNYGYTF.

The chain is built from TRBV14 and TRBJ2-2, with D uncertain. The ends were cut back, 2 bases at V and 6 bases at J, with 10 bases in the middle. In germline, CDR1 is SGHDN, CDR2 FVKESK. The length of the CDR3 is 14 residues. The CDR3 nucleotides read TGTGCCAGCAGCCAACGCGACTTTGCCGGGGAGCTGTTTTTT. Protein: CASSQRDFAGELFF.

The chain links TRBV6-5 to TRBJ1-1; weak D call: TRBD1 (5 bases). The CDR3 runs to 13 residues. V lost 6 bases and J lost 1, with 9 bases in between. CDR1 MNHEY and CDR2 SVGAGI come from the germline V gene. DNA of the CDR3: TGTGCCAGCAGCTCTGGACAGAACACTGAAGCTTTCTTT. Translation gives CASSSGQNTEAFF.

The chain has TRBV5-1 and TRBJ2-3, with D perhaps matching TRBD2 (6 bases). V lost 7 bases to trimming and J lost 2 bases, with 17 bases between them. The CDR3 is 15 residues long. Germline CDR1 SGHRS, CDR2 YFSETQ. Here the CDR3 reads CASGTWSDSTDTQYF. CDR3 DNA sequence: TGCGCCAGCGGGACTTGGTCGGACTCCACAGATACGCAGTATTTT.

This chain links TRBV28 with TRBJ1-5; the D is unclear. This CDR3 is 16 amino acids long. Germline V gives CDR1 MDHEN, CDR2 SYDVKM. Trimming took off 4 bases at V and 1 base at J, with 14 bases between the two ends. The CDR3, as DNA: TGTGCCAGCAGTTCCGTGTTGAAGCCGAGCAATCAGCCCCAGCATTTT. The encoded protein is CASSSVLKPSNQPQHF. Complete variable domain (other parts from reference TRBV28 and TRBJ1-5): DVKVTQSSRYLVKRTGEKVFLECVQDMDHENMFWYRQDPGLGLRLIYFSYDVKMKEKGDIPEGYSVSREKKERFSLILESASTNQTSMYLCASSSVLKPSNQPQHFGDGTRLSIL.

For this clone: As the CDR3 is not closed by the conserved phenylalanine or tryptophan, this likely results from a read error. The limits of the CDR3 on the DNA are not certain, so only TCRdb's listed CDR3 is given. The chain uses TRBV29-1 and TRBJ1-4; TRBD1, the table's D call, lacks a check against the DNA. Both ends counted, the CDR3 spans 8 residues. Per germline, CDR1 SQVTM and CDR2 ANQGSEA. The CDR3 reads CSVERDSS.

The chain has TRBV5-1 and TRBJ2-2; TRBD1 is a possible D gene (5 bases). This CDR3 spans 16 amino acids. V was clipped by 0 bases and J by 1 base, with 10 bases between them. CDR1 and CDR2 from the germline V gene are SGHRS and YFSETQ. This chain's CDR3 is CASSLGQTLNTGELFF. The CDR3 coding sequence is TGCGCCAGCAGCTTGGGACAGACCTTGAACACCGGGGAGCTGTTTTTT.

The CDR3 here is CASSYVLAGVSEQYF. The CDR3 nucleotides are TGTGCCAGCAGCTACGTACTAGCGGGAGTTAGCGAGCAGTACTTC. This chain uses TRBV7-2 with TRBJ2-7; 11 bases match TRBD2. Germline trimming cut 4 bases from V and 6 bases from J; bases unmatched to any gene: 8. The CDR3 is made up of 15 amino acids. Germline CDR1 is SGHTA and CDR2 is FQGNSA.